This TCR beta chain comes out of a study of blood T cell dynamics during melanoma immunotherapy. The V segment lost 3 bases and the J segment 3 bases; nucleotides outside the gene matches: 4. CDR3 length: 14 amino acids. The germline CDR1 and CDR2 sequences are LGHNA and YNFKEQ. The time point was: pre-treatment baseline. Clones were read by immunoSEQ multiplex PCR, and TCRdb kept only the in-frame ones, dropping some. In the table there are 7,000 to 9,000 clones, approximately 83% of which are singletons. This TCR was recovered from a human donor with melanoma. V is TRBV4-2 and J is TRBJ1-1, with 7 bases matching TRBD1. The material sequenced was blood, taken from a patient treated with checkpoint blockade. The CDR3 nucleotides are TGTGCCAGCAGCCAGGTTACAGGGGACACTGAAGCTTTCTTT. This sequence encodes CASSQVTGDTEAFF.